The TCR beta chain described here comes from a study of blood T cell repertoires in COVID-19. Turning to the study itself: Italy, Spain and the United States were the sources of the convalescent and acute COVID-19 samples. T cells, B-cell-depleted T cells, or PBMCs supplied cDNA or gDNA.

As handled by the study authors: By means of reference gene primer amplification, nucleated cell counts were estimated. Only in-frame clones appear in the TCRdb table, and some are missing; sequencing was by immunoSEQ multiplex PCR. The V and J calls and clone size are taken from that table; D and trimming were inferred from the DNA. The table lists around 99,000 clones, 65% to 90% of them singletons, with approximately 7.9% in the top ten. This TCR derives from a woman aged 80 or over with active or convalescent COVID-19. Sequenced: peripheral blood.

The CDR3 region is CASSRGLAGVNNEQFF. The CDR3 DNA follows: TGTGCCAGCAGCCGAGGACTAGCGGGAGTAAACAATGAGCAGTTCTTC. The chain links TRBV7-3 to TRBJ2-1; 13 positions match TRBD2. The CDR3 has 16 residues. The germline gives CDR1 SGHTA, CDR2 FQGTGA. With V trimmed by 5 bases and J by 5 bases, 6 bases remained unmatched. The entire variable domain, with the rest obtained from reference TRBV7-3 and TRBJ2-1, is as follows: GAGVSQTPSNKVTEKGKYVELRCDPISGHTALYWYRQSLGQGPEFLIYFQGTGAADDSGLPNDRFFAVRPEGSVSTLKIQRTERGDSAVYLCASSRGLAGVNNEQFFGPGTRLTVL.